This T cell receptor (beta chain) comes out of a study of blood T cell repertoires in COVID-19. About the study: Both acute and convalescent COVID-19 samples were obtained from the United States, Italy and Spain. Sources were T cells, B-cell-depleted T cells, or PBMCs; the material itself was cDNA or gDNA.

Assay used: immunoSEQ multiplex PCR; TCRdb lists only in-frame clones, some missing. The table lists roughly 250,000 clones, 80% to 85% of them singletons. The V end was cut by 1 base, the J end by 6 bases, with 18 bases between. Germline-derived CDR1 and CDR2 are LNHNV and YYDKDF (reference sequence). The CDR3 is made up of 16 amino acids. The rearrangement uses TRBV15 and TRBJ1-2; tentatively, D is TRBD1 (6 bases). Material: peripheral blood. The TCR comes from a person aged 70 to 85 with COVID-19, enrolled during active disease. CDR3 residues: CATSRAGTQAYNGYTF. The DNA of the CDR3 is TGTGCCACCAGCAGAGCCGGGACACAGGCCTATAATGGCTACACCTTC.